The clone carrying this T cell receptor (beta chain) has just one count. V shed 3 bases and J shed 2 bases, with 17 bases lying between them. Germline CDR1 LNHDA, CDR2 SQIVND (reference sequence). There are 17 residues in the CDR3. Original processing methods: Counts of nucleated cells, estimated from reference gene primer amplification, were obtained. Clones were read by immunoSEQ multiplex PCR, and TCRdb kept only the in-frame ones, dropping some. V and J calls and clone size are as listed in that table; D and trimming were resolved from the DNA. The data contain tens of thousands of clones, roughly nine tenths of them singletons. These data belong to a study of blood T cell repertoires in COVID-19. Study as a whole: The analysed material was cDNA or gDNA that came from T cells, B-cell-depleted T cells, or PBMCs.

The sequence derives from a young man with active or convalescent COVID-19. V and J are TRBV19 and TRBJ2-4; D possibly corresponds to TRBD1 (5 bases). Sample: peripheral blood. This CDR3 reads CASSMTELRRTKNIQYF. As DNA, the CDR3 is TGTGCCAGTAGTATGACAGAGCTCCGAAGAACCAAAAACATTCAGTACTTC. The full variable domain, with the rest looked up from reference TRBV19 and TRBJ2-4, is DGGITQSPKYLFRKEGQNVTLSCEQNLNHDAMYWYRQDPGQGLRLIYYSQIVNDFQKGDIAEGYSVSREKKESFPLTVTSAQKNPTAFYLCASSMTELRRTKNIQYFGAGTRLSVL.